This TCR beta chain was identified in a study of cytomegalovirus exposure and HLA in healthy donors. Study-wide findings and caveats: TCR beta chain V- and J-gene trimming was linked, in a later analysis, to a missense variant in DCLRE1C. The productive fraction for most TCR beta V segments was about 87% or about 30% in an earlier analysis. There were some V segments, including TRBV6-2 and TRBV6-3, excluded as indistinguishable. When a later analysis was performed, an Asian-associated ancestry cluster reportedly had fewer N-insertions than the approximately 690-donor mean.

Trimming shortened V by 5 bases and J by 10 bases, and 14 bases separated the two germline ends. Germline V gives CDR1 LNHDA, CDR2 SQIVND (reference sequence). The CDR3 is 13 residues long. This clone was counted between two and nine times. The antigen is unknown. With 60 Vbeta and 13 Jbeta primers, the PCR was carried out. Repertoires were generated with immunoSEQ multiplex PCR, while TCRdb's copy carries only in-frame clones and drops some. The table records roughly 100,000 clones, approximately 71% of them present only once. The specimen was PBMCs. The sequence was collected from a female donor in good health and CMV-seronegative. The chain is built from TRBV19 and TRBJ1-4; D gene uncertain. CDR3 protein: CASSPSVRGKLFF. The CDR3 coding sequence is TGTGCCAGTAGTCCGTCCGTCCGAGGAAAACTGTTTTTT.